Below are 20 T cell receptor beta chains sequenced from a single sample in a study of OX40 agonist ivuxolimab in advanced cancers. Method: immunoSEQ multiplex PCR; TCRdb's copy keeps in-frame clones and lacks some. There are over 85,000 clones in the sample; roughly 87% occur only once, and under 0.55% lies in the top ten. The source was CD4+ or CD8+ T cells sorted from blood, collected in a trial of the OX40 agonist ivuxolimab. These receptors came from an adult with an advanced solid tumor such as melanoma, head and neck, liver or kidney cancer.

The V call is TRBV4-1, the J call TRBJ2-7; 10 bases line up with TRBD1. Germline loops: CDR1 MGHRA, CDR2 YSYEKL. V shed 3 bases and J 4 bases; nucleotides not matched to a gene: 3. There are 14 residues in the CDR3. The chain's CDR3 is CASSQPGQGYEQYF. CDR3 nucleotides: TGCGCCAGCAGCCAGCCGGGACAGGGGTACGAGCAGTACTTC.

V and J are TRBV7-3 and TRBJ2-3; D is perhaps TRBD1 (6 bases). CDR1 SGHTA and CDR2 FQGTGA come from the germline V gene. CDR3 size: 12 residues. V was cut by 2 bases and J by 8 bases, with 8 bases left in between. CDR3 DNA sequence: TGTGCCAGCAGCTTACAGGGGACTACGCAGTATTTT. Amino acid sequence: CASSLQGTTQYF.

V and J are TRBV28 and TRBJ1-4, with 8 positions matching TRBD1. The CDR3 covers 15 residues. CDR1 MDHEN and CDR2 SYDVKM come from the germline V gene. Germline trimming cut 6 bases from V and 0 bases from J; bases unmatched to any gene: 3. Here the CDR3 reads CASSRGQATNEKLFF. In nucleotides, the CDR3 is TGTGCCAGCAGCCGGGGACAGGCAACTAATGAAAAACTGTTTTTT.

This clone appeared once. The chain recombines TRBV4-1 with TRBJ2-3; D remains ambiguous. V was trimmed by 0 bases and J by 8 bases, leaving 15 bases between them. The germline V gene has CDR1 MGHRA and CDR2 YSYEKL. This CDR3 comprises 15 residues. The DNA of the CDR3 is TGCGCCAGCAGCCAAGATGGGGTAGAGGTTGGTACGCAGTATTTT. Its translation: CASSQDGVEVGTQYF.

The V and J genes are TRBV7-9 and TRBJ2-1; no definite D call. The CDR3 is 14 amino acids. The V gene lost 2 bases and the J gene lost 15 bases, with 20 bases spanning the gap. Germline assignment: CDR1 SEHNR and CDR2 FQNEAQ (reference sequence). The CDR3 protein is CASSLSQSGVDPFF. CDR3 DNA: TGTGCCAGCAGCTTATCGCAGTCTGGAGTGGATCCGTTCTTC.

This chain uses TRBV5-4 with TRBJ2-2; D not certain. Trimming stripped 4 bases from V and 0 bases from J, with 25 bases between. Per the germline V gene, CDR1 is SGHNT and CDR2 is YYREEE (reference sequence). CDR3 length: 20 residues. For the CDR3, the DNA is TGTGCCAGCAGCCATCTTTGGGCCTCCTCTGTATCCCCGAACACCGGGGAGCTGTTTTTT. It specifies CASSHLWASSVSPNTGELFF.

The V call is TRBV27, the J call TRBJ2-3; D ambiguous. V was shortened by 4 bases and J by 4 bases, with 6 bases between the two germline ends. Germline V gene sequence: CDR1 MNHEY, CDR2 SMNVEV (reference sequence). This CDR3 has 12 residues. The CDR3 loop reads CASSSSPDTQYF. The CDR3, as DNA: TGTGCCAGCAGTTCGAGTCCAGATACGCAGTATTTT.

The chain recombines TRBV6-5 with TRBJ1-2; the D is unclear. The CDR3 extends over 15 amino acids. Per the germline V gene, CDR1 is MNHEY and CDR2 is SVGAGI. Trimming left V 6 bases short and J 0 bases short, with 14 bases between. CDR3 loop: CASSQKNGPNYGYTF. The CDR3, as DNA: TGTGCCAGCAGCCAAAAGAACGGCCCTAACTATGGCTACACCTTC.

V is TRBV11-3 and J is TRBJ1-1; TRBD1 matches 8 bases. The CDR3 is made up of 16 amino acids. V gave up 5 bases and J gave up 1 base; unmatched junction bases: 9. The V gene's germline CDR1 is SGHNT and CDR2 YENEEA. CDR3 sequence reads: CASSHSWTGTNTEAFF. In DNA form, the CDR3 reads TGTGCCAGCAGCCATTCGTGGACAGGGACGAACACTGAAGCTTTCTTT.

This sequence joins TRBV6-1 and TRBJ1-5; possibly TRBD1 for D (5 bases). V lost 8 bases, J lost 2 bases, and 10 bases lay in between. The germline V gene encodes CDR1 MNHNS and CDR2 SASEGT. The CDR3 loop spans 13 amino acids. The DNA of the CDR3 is TGTGCCAGCGGGGGGACCGGCAATCAGCCCCAGCATTTT. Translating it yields CASGGTGNQPQHF.

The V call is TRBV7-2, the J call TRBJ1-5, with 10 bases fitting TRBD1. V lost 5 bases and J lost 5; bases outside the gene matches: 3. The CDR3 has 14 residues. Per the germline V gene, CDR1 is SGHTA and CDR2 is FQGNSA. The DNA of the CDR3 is TGTGCCAGCAGCGACAGGGGGCGAGATCAGCCCCAGCATTTT. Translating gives CASSDRGRDQPQHF.

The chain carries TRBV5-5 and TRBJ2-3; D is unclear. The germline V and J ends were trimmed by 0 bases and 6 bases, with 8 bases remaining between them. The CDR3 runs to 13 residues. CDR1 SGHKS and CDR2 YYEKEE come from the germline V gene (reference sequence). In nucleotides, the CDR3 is TGTGCCAGCAGCTTGGACTGGGCTGATACGCAGTATTTT. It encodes CASSLDWADTQYF.

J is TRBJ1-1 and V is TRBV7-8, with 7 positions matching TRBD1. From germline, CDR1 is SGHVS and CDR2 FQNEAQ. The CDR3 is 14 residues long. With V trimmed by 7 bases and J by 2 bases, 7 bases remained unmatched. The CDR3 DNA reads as TGTGCCAGCATCGCGGACAGGCGTAACACTGAAGCTTTCTTT. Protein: CASIADRRNTEAFF.

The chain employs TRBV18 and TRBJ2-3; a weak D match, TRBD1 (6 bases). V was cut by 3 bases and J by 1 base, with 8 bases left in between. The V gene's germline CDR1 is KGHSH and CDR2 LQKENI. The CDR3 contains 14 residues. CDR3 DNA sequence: TGTGCCAGCTCACCGGACAGCCGCACAGATACGCAGTATTTT. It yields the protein CASSPDSRTDTQYF.

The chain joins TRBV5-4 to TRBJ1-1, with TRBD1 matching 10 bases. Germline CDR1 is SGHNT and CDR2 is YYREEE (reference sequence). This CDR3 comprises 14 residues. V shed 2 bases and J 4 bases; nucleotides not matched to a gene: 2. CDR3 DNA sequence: TGTGCCAGCAGCTTTGGACAGGGGGGCACTGAAGCTTTCTTT. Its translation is CASSFGQGGTEAFF.

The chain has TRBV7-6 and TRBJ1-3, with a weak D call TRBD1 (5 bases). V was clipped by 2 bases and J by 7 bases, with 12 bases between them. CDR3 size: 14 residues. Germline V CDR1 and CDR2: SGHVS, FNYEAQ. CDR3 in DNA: TGTGCCAGCAGCTTAACCCCTGGGGGTAACACCATATATTTT. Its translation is CASSLTPGGNTIYF.

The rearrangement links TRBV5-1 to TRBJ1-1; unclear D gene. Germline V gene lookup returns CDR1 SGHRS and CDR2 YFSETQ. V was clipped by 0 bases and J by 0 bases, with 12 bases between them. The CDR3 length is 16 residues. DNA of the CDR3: TGCGCCAGCAGCTTGGAATTTATTAGGGTGAACACTGAAGCTTTCTTT. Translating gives CASSLEFIRVNTEAFF.

CDR3: CASSTQRGGAETQYF. As DNA, the CDR3 is TGTGCCAGTAGTACCCAGCGAGGGGGGGCAGAGACCCAGTACTTC. This chain connects TRBV19 to TRBJ2-5; TRBD2 might be the D (7 bases). The CDR3 runs 15 residues. Trimming removed 4 bases at V and 4 bases at J, with 16 bases between. The germline gives CDR1 LNHDA, CDR2 SQIVND (reference sequence).

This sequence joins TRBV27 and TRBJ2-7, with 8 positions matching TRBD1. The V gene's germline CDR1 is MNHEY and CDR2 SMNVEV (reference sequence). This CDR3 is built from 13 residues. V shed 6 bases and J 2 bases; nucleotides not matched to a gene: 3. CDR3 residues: CASRRTGPYEQYF. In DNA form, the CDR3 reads TGTGCCAGCAGAAGGACAGGGCCCTACGAGCAGTACTTC.

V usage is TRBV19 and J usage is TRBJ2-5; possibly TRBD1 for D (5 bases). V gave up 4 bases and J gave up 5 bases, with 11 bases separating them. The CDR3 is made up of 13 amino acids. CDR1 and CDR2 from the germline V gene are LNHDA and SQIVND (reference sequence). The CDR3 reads CASSRRGRETQYF. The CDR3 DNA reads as TGTGCCAGTAGTAGAAGGGGCAGGGAGACCCAGTACTTC.